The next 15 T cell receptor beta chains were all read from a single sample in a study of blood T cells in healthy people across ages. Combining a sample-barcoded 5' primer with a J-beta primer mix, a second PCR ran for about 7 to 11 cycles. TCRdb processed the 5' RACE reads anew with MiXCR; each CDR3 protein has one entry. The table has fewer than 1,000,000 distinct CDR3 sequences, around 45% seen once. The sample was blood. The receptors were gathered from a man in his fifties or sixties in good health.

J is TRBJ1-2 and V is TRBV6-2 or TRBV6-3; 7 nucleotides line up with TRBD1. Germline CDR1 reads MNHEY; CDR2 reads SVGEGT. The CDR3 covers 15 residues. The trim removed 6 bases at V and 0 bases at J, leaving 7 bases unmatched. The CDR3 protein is CASRKPDRSNYGYTF. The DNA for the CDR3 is TGTGCCAGCAGGAAGCCGGACAGGTCTAACTATGGCTACACCTTC.

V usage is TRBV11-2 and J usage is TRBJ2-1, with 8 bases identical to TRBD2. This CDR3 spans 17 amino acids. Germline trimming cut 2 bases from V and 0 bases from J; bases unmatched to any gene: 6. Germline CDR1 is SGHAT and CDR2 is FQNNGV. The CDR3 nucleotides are TGTGCCAGCAGCTTACGGGGGGGGGACTTCTCCTACAATGAGCAGTTCTTC. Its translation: CASSLRGGDFSYNEQFF.

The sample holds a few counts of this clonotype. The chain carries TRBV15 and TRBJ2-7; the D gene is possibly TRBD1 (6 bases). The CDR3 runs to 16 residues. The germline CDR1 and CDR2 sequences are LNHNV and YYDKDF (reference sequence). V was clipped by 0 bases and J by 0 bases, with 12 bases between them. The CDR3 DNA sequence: TGTGCCACCAGCAGAGATGGGGGCGGATCCTCCTACGAGCAGTACTTC. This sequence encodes CATSRDGGGSSYEQYF.

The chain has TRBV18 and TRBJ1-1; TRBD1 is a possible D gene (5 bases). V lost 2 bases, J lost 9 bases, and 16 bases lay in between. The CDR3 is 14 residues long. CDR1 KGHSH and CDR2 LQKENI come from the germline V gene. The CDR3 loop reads CASSPVGEGFQAFF. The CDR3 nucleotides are TGTGCCAGCTCACCAGTAGGCGAGGGGTTTCAAGCTTTCTTT.

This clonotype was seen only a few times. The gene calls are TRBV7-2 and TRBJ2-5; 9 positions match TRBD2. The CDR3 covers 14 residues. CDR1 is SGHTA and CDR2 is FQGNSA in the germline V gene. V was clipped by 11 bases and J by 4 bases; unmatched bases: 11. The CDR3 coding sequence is TGTGCCTGTTCGGCGGGGGGGCTCGGAGAGACCCAGTACTTC. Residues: CACSAGGLGETQYF.

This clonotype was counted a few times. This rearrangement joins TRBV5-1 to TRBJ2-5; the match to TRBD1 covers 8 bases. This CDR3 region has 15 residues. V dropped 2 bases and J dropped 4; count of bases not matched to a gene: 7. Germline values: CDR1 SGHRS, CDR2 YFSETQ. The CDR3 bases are TGCGCCAGCAGCTTTGGACAGGGCAGGGGAGAGACCCAGTACTTC. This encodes CASSFGQGRGETQYF.

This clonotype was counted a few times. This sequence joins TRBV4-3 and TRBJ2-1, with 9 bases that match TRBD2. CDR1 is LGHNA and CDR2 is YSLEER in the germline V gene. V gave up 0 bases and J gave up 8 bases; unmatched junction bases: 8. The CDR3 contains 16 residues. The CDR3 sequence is CASSQDRSGGRDEQFF. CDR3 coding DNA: TGCGCCAGCAGCCAAGATCGGAGCGGGGGGAGGGATGAGCAGTTCTTC.

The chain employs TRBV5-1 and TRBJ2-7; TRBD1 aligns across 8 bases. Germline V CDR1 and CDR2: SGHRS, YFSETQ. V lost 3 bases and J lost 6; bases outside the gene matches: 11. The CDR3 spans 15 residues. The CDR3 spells CASSSGQGPLAEQYF. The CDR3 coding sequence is TGCGCCAGCAGCTCCGGACAGGGACCCTTGGCCGAGCAGTACTTC.

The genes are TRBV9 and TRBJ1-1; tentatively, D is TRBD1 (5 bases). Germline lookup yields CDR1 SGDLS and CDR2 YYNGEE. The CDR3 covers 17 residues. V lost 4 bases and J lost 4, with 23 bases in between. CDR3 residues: CASSLAPWGRQGTEAFF. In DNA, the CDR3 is TGTGCCAGCAGCCTAGCTCCATGGGGGAGGCAGGGCACTGAAGCTTTCTTT.

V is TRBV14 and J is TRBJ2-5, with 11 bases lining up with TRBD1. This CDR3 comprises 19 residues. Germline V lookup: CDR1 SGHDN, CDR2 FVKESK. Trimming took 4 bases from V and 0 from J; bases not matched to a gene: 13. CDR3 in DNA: TGTGCCAGCAGCCGCCTCGGGACAGGGGGACCGGGGTACCAAGAGACCCAGTACTTC. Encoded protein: CASSRLGTGGPGYQETQYF.

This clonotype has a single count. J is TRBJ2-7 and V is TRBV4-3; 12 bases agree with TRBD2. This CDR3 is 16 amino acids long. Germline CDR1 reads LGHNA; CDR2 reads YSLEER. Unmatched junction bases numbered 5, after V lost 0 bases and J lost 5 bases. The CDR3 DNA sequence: TGCGCCAGCAGCCAAGATCTAGCGGGGGGGCTTAACGAGCAGTACTTC. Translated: CASSQDLAGGLNEQYF.

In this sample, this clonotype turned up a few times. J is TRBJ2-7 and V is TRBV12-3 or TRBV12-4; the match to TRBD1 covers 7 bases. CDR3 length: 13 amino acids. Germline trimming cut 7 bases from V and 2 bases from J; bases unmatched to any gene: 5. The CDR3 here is CASIVDRTYEQYF. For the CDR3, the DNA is TGTGCCAGCATTGTGGACAGGACCTACGAGCAGTACTTC.

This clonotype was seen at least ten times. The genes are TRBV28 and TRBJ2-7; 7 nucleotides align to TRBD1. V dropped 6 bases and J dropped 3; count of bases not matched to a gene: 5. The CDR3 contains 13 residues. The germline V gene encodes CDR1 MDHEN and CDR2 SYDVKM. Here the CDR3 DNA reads TGTGCCAGCAGCCCGGGACAGCTCTACGAGCAGTACTTC. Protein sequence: CASSPGQLYEQYF. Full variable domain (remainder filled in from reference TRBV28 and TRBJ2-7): DVKVTQSSRYLVKRTGEKVFLECVQDMDHENMFWYRQDPGLGLRLIYFSYDVKMKEKGDIPEGYSVSREKKERFSLILESASTNQTSMYLCASSPGQLYEQYFGPGTRLTVT.

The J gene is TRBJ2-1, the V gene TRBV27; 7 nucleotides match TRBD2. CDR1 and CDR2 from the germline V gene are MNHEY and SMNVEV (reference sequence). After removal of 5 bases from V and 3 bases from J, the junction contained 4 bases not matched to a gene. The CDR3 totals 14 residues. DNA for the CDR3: TGTGCCAGCAGTAGGGCTAGCGGCTACAATGAGCAGTTCTTC. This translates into CASSRASGYNEQFF.

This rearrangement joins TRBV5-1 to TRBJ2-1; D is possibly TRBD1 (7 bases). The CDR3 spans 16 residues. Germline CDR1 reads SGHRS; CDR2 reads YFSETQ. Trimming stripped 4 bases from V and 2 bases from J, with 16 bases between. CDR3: CASSRQGEVTYNEQFF. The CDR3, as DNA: TGCGCCAGCAGCCGGCAGGGGGAGGTCACCTACAATGAGCAGTTCTTC.